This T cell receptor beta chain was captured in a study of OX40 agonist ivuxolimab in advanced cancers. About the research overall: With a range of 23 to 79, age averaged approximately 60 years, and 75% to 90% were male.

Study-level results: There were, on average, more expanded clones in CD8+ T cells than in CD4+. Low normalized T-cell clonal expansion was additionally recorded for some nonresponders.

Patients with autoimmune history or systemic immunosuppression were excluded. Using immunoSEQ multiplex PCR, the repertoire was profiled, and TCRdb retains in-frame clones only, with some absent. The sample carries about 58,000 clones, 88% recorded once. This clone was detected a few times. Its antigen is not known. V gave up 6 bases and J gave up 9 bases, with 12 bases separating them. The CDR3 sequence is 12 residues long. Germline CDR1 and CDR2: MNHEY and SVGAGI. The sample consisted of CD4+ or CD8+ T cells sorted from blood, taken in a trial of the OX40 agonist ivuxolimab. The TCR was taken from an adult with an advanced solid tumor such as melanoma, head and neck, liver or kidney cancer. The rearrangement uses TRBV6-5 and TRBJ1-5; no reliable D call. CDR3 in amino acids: CASSSPGGPQHF. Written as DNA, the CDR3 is TGTGCCAGCAGCTCACCTGGCGGGCCCCAGCATTTT.